This entry lists 11 T cell receptor beta chains sequenced from one sample in a study of blood T cells in healthy people across ages. Then a second PCR, running about 6 to 11 cycles, was carried out with a sample-barcoded 5' primer and a J-beta primer mix. TCRdb reprocessed the 5' RACE reads via MiXCR and lists one record per CDR3 protein. This table has some 790,000 distinct CDR3 sequences, about 30% appearing once. The specimen sequenced was blood. These receptors came from an elderly woman in good health.

This clonotype was counted many times. A much larger clonotype is one base distant, so this may be a read error. J is TRBJ2-6 and V is TRBV20-1; a possible D gene is TRBD1 (5 bases). The CDR3 spans 14 residues. Germline loops: CDR1 DFQATT, CDR2 SNEGSKA (reference sequence). CDR3 protein: CSAPLGSGANVRTF. The CDR3 DNA follows: TGCAGTGCGCCACTCGGCTCTGGGGCCAACGTCCGGACTTTC.

This clonotype was detected many times. The V gene is TRBV6-2 or TRBV6-3, the J gene TRBJ2-5, with D uncertain. CDR1 MNHEY and CDR2 SVGEGT come from the germline V gene. The germline V and J ends were trimmed by 1 base and 5 bases, with 14 bases remaining between them. This CDR3 is 15 amino acids long. As DNA, the CDR3 is TGTGCCAGCAGTTACTTCGGCCAGTCTCATGAGACCCAGTACTTC. This translates into CASSYFGQSHETQYF.

This clonotype was seen ten or more times. This chain uses TRBV10-1 with TRBJ2-3; 8 bases are shared with TRBD1. The CDR3 is 16 residues long. Germline V gene data show CDR1 as WNHNN and CDR2 as SYGVQD (reference sequence). The ends lost 0 bases at V and 2 bases at J; junction bases unmatched: 4. CDR3 nucleotide sequence: TGCGCCAGCAGTGAGTCAAGGACAGGGTTCACAGATACGCAGTATTTT. This sequence encodes CASSESRTGFTDTQYF.

This clonotype was detected ten times or more. V gene TRBV29-1 combines with J gene TRBJ2-6; 9 bases fit TRBD1. V shed 6 bases and J 0 bases; nucleotides not matched to a gene: 9. The CDR3 runs to 17 residues. Germline lookup yields CDR1 SQVTM and CDR2 ANQGSEA. In DNA form, the CDR3 reads TGCAGCGTCGTCGCCGGGACAGGGCACTCTGGGGCCAACGTCCTGACTTTC. Protein: CSVVAGTGHSGANVLTF.

This clonotype was seen more than once but under ten times. A read error may be the cause here, since a much bigger clone is one base away. The chain uses TRBV12-3 or TRBV12-4 and TRBJ2-1; weak D call: TRBD1 (5 bases). The better agreement between TRBJ2-7 and the DNA end casts doubt on the J call. The CDR3 sequence is 13 residues long. The CDR3, as DNA: TGTGCCAGCAGTGTACAGGATTACAATGAGCAGTACTTC. Its translation: CASSVQDYNEQYF.

This chain connects TRBV9 to TRBJ2-5, with 9 nucleotides matching TRBD2. This CDR3 spans 16 amino acids. J lost 5 bases, V lost 3 bases, and 11 bases had no gene match. Germline lookup yields CDR1 SGDLS and CDR2 YYNGEE. The CDR3 region has the DNA TGTGCCAGCAGCGCTTCCCCGCGGGGGGGTTCTGAGACCCAGTACTTC. This translates into CASSASPRGGSETQYF.

V and J are TRBV20-1 and TRBJ1-1, with D maybe TRBD1 (5 bases). The V and J ends lost 6 bases and 3 bases respectively, with 17 bases between them. The CDR3 is 14 amino acids. Per germline, CDR1 DFQATT and CDR2 SNEGSKA (reference sequence). Here the CDR3 DNA reads TGCAGTGCCCCAGAGGGGAGTACAGACACTGAAGCTTTCTTT. Translating it yields CSAPEGSTDTEAFF.

This clonotype has just a few counts. The chain combines TRBV12-3 or TRBV12-4 with TRBJ1-1; 8 bases are a match to TRBD1. CDR3 length equals 15 residues. Trimming took 3 bases from V and 0 from J; bases not matched to a gene: 3. CDR3 protein: CASSFTGGMNTEAFF. CDR3 sequence (DNA): TGTGCCAGCAGTTTTACAGGGGGGATGAACACTGAAGCTTTCTTT.

This clonotype occurred a few times. Given a much more abundant clone one base away, this may be a read error. This chain links TRBV7-2 with TRBJ1-2, with D possibly matching TRBD1 (5 bases). The V gene lost 0 bases and the J gene lost 4 bases, with 9 bases spanning the gap. The CDR3 has 14 amino acids. The germline V gene has CDR1 SGHTA and CDR2 FQGNSA. The CDR3 DNA sequence: TGTGCCAGCAGCTTAGCCGCAAGGGGCTATGGCTACACCTTC. This gives the protein CASSLAARGYGYTF.

There are a few counts of this clonotype. This chain joins TRBV6-2 or TRBV6-3 and TRBJ1-5; 7 bases line up with TRBD1. The CDR3 runs 16 residues. Germline-derived CDR1 and CDR2 are MNHEY and SVGEGT. J gave up 3 bases and V 5 bases, and 10 bases lay outside the gene matches. The CDR3 loop reads CASSKGKGQFNQPQHF. DNA of the CDR3: TGTGCCAGCAGTAAGGGGAAGGGACAGTTCAATCAGCCCCAGCATTTT.

To note about this clonotype: Just one base apart from a much larger clone, this may be a read error. The gene calls are TRBV12-3 or TRBV12-4 and TRBJ1-5; D is undetermined. The CDR3 runs to 15 residues. Trimming pared 4 bases from V and 2 bases from J, leaving 12 bases between. In DNA form, the CDR3 reads TGTGCCAGCAGTTGCGGAGAATCTGGCAATCAGCCCCAGCATTTT. Residues: CASSCGESGNQPQHF.